These 14 T cell receptor beta chains were sequenced from one sample in a study of cytomegalovirus exposure and HLA in healthy donors. Data came from immunoSEQ multiplex PCR; TCRdb stores just in-frame clones and leaves some out. The table records about 150,000 clones, about 86% of them present only once. Sequences were obtained from PBMCs. Receptor source: a human donor in good health.

V is TRBV2 and J is TRBJ2-7, with 10 positions matching TRBD2. The CDR3 contains 15 residues. The ends lost 0 bases at V and 7 bases at J; junction bases unmatched: 6. CDR1 SNHLY and CDR2 FYNNEI come from the germline V gene. The CDR3 reads CASSEALAGAREQYF. CDR3 coding DNA: TGTGCCAGCAGTGAAGCGCTAGCGGGAGCTAGGGAGCAGTACTTC.

V is TRBV28 and J is TRBJ2-7; TRBD2 matches 9 bases. V lost 3 bases, J lost 0 bases, and 6 bases stayed unmatched. The CDR3 totals 16 residues. Per the germline V gene, CDR1 is MDHEN and CDR2 is SYDVKM. CDR3 bases: TGTGCCAGCAGTTTTGAACGCGGGGGGGGCTCCTACGAGCAGTACTTC. Protein product: CASSFERGGGSYEQYF.

The J gene is TRBJ1-4, the V gene TRBV7-2, with unresolved D. The CDR3 totals 14 residues. Trimming left V 2 bases short and J 8 bases short, with 12 bases between. Germline-derived CDR1 and CDR2 are SGHTA and FQGNSA. The CDR3 loop reads CASSLRGGYEKLFF. In DNA, the CDR3 is TGTGCCAGCAGCTTACGGGGAGGCTACGAAAAACTGTTTTTT. Combining the CDR3 with reference TRBV7-2 and TRBJ1-4 gives the whole variable domain GAGVSQSPSNKVTEKGKDVELRCDPISGHTALYWYRQSLGQGLEFLIYFQGNSAPDKSGLPSDRFSAERTGGSVSTLTIQRTQQEDSAVYLCASSLRGGYEKLFFGSGTQLSVL.

The rearrangement joins TRBV28 to TRBJ2-6, with D perhaps TRBD1 (6 bases). Germline CDR1 MDHEN, CDR2 SYDVKM. The germline V and J ends were trimmed by 3 bases and 2 bases, with 11 bases remaining between them. The CDR3 covers 16 residues. DNA for the CDR3: TGTGCCAGCAGTTTTACAGGGACGGCTGGGGCCAACGTCCTGACTTTC. Translation gives CASSFTGTAGANVLTF.

This rearrangement joins TRBV7-6 to TRBJ2-7; 7 bases are shared with TRBD2. Unmatched junction bases numbered 4, after V lost 1 base and J lost 7 bases. The germline V gene encodes CDR1 SGHVS and CDR2 FNYEAQ. This CDR3 comprises 13 residues. CDR3 DNA sequence: TGTGCCAGCAGCTTAGGACTAGCTGGGGAGCAGTACTTC. It specifies CASSLGLAGEQYF.

In this sample, this clone turned up a few times. This chain links TRBV18 with TRBJ2-1, with a weak D call TRBD1 (5 bases). Germline loops: CDR1 KGHSH, CDR2 LQKENI. The CDR3 is 13 amino acids. V lost 2 bases, J lost 8 bases, and 10 bases lay in between. CDR3 loop: CASSPKQGHEQFF. The DNA of the CDR3 is TGTGCCAGCTCACCAAAGCAGGGCCATGAGCAGTTCTTC.

This clone was picked up one time. The rearrangement uses TRBV5-1 and TRBJ1-1, with TRBD1 identical over 9 bases. The CDR3 length is 15 residues. The ends lost 0 bases at V and 5 bases at J; junction bases unmatched: 5. Per germline, CDR1 SGHRS and CDR2 YFSETQ. As DNA, the CDR3 is TGCGCCAGCAGCTTGGGACAGGGGGGTTATACTGAAGCTTTCTTT. Translated: CASSLGQGGYTEAFF.

This rearrangement joins TRBV5-1 to TRBJ1-1; 7 nucleotides match TRBD1. CDR3 length: 15 residues. Germline V CDR1 and CDR2: SGHRS, YFSETQ. Germline trimming cut 4 bases from V and 0 bases from J; bases unmatched to any gene: 6. CDR3 residues: CASSHEGQMNTEAFF. DNA for the CDR3: TGCGCCAGCAGCCATGAGGGACAGATGAACACTGAAGCTTTCTTT.

CDR3 coding DNA: TGTGCCAGCAGTGCCGCCGCAGGGATCCTTAATGAAAAACTGTTTTTT. Amino acids: CASSAAAGILNEKLFF. This rearrangement joins TRBV6-4 to TRBJ1-4; weak D call: TRBD1 (5 bases). The CDR3 is 16 amino acids. Trimming left V 4 bases short and J 4 bases short, with 16 bases between. Germline CDR1 is MRHNA and CDR2 is SNTAGT.

V and J are TRBV29-1 and TRBJ1-2; D is uncertain. Trimming cost V 7 bases and J 4 bases, with 4 bases left between them. This CDR3 is built from 9 residues. Germline-derived CDR1 and CDR2 are SQVTM and ANQGSEA. In DNA, the CDR3 is TGCAGCGACAGCTATGGCTACACCTTC. Its protein is CSDSYGYTF.

This clone turned up a few times. The chain joins TRBV28 to TRBJ1-5; D unresolved. V gave up 6 bases and J gave up 0 bases, with 15 bases separating them. The CDR3 sequence is 16 residues long. In germline, CDR1 is MDHEN, CDR2 SYDVKM. The CDR3: CASRPLRVGSNQPQHF. As DNA, the CDR3 is TGTGCCAGCAGACCCTTACGGGTCGGTAGCAATCAGCCCCAGCATTTT.

The chain combines TRBV5-1 with TRBJ2-3; 9 bases line up with TRBD1. The length of the CDR3 is 17 residues. Germline loops: CDR1 SGHRS, CDR2 YFSETQ. V lost 3 bases to trimming and J lost 3 bases; unmatched junction nucleotides: 11. The CDR3 loop reads CASSSGTGLGGTDTQYF. The CDR3 nucleotides are TGCGCCAGCAGCTCCGGGACAGGGCTGGGTGGAACAGATACGCAGTATTTT.

The chain recombines TRBV7-9 with TRBJ2-7; TRBD2 agrees at 14 bases. Trimming took 3 bases from V and 3 from J; bases not matched to a gene: 13. The CDR3 contains 19 residues. CDR1 is SEHNR and CDR2 is FQNEAQ in the germline V gene (reference sequence). This chain's CDR3 is CASSFPSGLAGEEVYEQYF. The CDR3, as DNA: TGTGCCAGCAGCTTCCCCTCGGGACTAGCGGGAGAGGAAGTCTACGAGCAGTACTTC.

The chain employs TRBV19 and TRBJ1-6, with TRBD1 matching 8 bases. The CDR3 has 15 amino acids. V trimming: 6 bases; J trimming: 6 bases; junction bases outside the gene matches: 7. Germline V gene data show CDR1 as LNHDA and CDR2 as SQIVND (reference sequence). Here the CDR3 reads CASSSTGVTNSPLHF. CDR3 sequence (DNA): TGTGCCAGTAGCTCGACAGGGGTTACTAATTCACCCCTCCACTTT.